These T cell receptor beta chains were read from a single sample in a study of blood T cell repertoires in COVID-19. The assay was immunoSEQ multiplex PCR, and TCRdb's table has in-frame clones only and misses some. In the table there are about 200,000 clones, approximately 86% of which are singletons. The sample taken for sequencing was PBMCs or T cells enriched from blood (not recorded which). The receptor source for this set is a young woman who had recovered from COVID-19. Both conserved end residues are part of each CDR3. The D gene is left open where the match is weak. Clone size is not always given. Where it is, it says once, few, many or a class for expanded clones.

D gene	clone size	V gene	J gene	CDR3 DNA	CDR3 protein
NA	NA	TRBV3-1/TRBV3-2	TRBJ1-1	TGTGCCAGCAGCTACCCGGGAAGCCATTTGGCTGAAGCTTTCTTT	CASSYPGSHLAEAFF
TRBD1	once	TRBV4-3	TRBJ1-3	TGCGCCAGCAGCCAAGCCGACAGGGGGCTCGGAAACACCATATATTTT	CASSQADRGLGNTIYF
NA	NA	TRBV5-4	TRBJ2-7	TGTGCCAGCAGCTTGCTACAGGGACCCTACGAGCAGTACTTC	CASSLLQGPYEQYF
TRBD1	NA	TRBV2	TRBJ1-2	TGTGCCAGCAGGGGACAGGGTGCTAACTATGGCTACACCTTC	CASRGQGANYGYTF
NA	NA	TRBV20-1	TRBJ1-6	TGCAGTGCTAGTGCCTCCGGACAGACTAATTCACCCCTCCACTTT	CSASASGQTNSPLHF
TRBD1	NA	TRBV19	TRBJ1-6	TGTGCCAGTACCCCCGGGACAGGGAACCAGGGGGATTCACCCCTCCACTTT	CASTPGTGNQGDSPLHF
NA	NA	TRBV4-1	TRBJ1-4	TGCGCCAGCTCCTACCCCGGGGGGGCGGGTGAAAAACTGTTTTTT	CASSYPGGAGEKLFF
TRBD1	NA	TRBV4-2	TRBJ1-4	TGTGCCAGCAGCCAAGTGTGGACAGGGGGCAGCACTAATGAAAAACTGTTTTTT	CASSQVWTGGSTNEKLFF
NA	NA	TRBV6-2/TRBV6-3	TRBJ2-2	TGTGCCAGCAGTTACAGTGGAGGAACCGGGGAGCTGTTTTTT	CASSYSGGTGELFF
NA	once	TRBV30	TRBJ1-2	TGTGCCTGGGCCCGTTTGTTGCGGCGCACCTTC	CAWARLLRRTF
NA	NA	TRBV4-3	TRBJ1-2	TGCGCCAGCAGCCAAGATCATGGAGGGATGAACTATGGCTACACCTTC	CASSQDHGGMNYGYTF
NA	few	TRBV2	TRBJ1-6	TGTGCCAGCAGAGACGACTTTTCACCCCTCCACTTT	CASRDDFSPLHF
TRBD2	NA	TRBV6-1	TRBJ2-7	TGTGCCAGCAGTGATACAGCCGGGGGGGGCCACCACGAGCAGTACTTC	CASSDTAGGGHHEQYF
NA	once	TRBV6-5	TRBJ1-3	TGTGCCAGCAGTTCGGTTTCAGGCGGAAACACCATATATTTT	CASSSVSGGNTIYF
TRBD1	once	TRBV6-5	TRBJ1-5	TGTGCCAGCAGTACAGGGGGCCATCAGCCCCAGCATTTT	CASSTGGHQPQHF
NA	once	TRBV4-3	TRBJ1-1	TGCGCCAGCAGCCAGACCAGGGCTTGGAACACTGAAGCTTTCTTT	CASSQTRAWNTEAFF